The T cell receptor beta chain under discussion was sequenced for a study of CD8 T cells in ankylosing spondylitis. The CDR3 loop spans 15 amino acids. Germline CDR1 LGHNA, CDR2 YNFKEQ. Trimming left V 0 bases short and J 1 base short, with 9 bases between. At least ten counts were recorded for this clonotype. Libraries of TCR beta came from quantitative 5'-RACE with molecular barcodes. Using its own MiXCR run on the 5' RACE reads, TCRdb lists one record per CDR3 protein. The sample shows 150,000 or so distinct CDR3 sequences, 11% of them seen only once. V gene TRBV4-2 combines with J gene TRBJ2-5, with a tentative D call TRBD2 (5 bases). Specimen: blood, either unsorted or a sorted T cell fraction (not recorded which). This sequence was found in a male donor with ankylosing spondylitis or in good health (not recorded which). The CDR3, as DNA: TGTGCCAGCAGCCAAGACAGTCTAGCCCAAGAGACCCAGTACTTC. It encodes CASSQDSLAQETQYF.